The 2 T cell receptor beta chains below come from one sample, sequenced in a study of T cells in Graves' hyperthyroidism and ophthalmopathy. TCR beta CDR3 regions were amplified from RNA. First-round RT-PCR targeting the TCR CDR3 was performed with the HTBI primer set. A single record per CDR3 protein comes from TCRdb applying MiXCR to the multiplex PCR reads. The sample shows a few hundred thousand distinct CDR3 sequences, 35% to 55% of them seen only once. The sequenced sample was peripheral blood or thyroid tissue (not recorded which). Receptors were obtained from a woman aged 18-29 years with Graves' hyperthyroidism.

This clonotype was counted ten times or more. The chain couples TRBV24-1 to TRBJ1-1; D gene uncertain. Trimming cost V 4 bases and J 8 bases, with 10 bases left between them. Germline-derived CDR1 and CDR2 are KGHDR and SFDVKD. The CDR3 is 12 residues long. CDR3 sequence reads: CATSDIGKEAFF. The CDR3 nucleotides read TGTGCCACCAGTGACATCGGGAAAGAAGCTTTCTTT.

This rearrangement joins TRBV4-1 to TRBJ2-7, with D possibly being TRBD2 (6 bases). This CDR3 is 15 amino acids long. The V and J ends lost 3 bases and 6 bases respectively, with 18 bases between them. Germline assignment: CDR1 MGHRA and CDR2 YSYEKL. Written as DNA, the CDR3 is TGCGCCAGCAGCCAGGCACCCGGGACTCCTTCCGAGCAGTACTTC. This gives the protein CASSQAPGTPSEQYF.